A single sample gave rise to the 13 T cell receptor beta chains below, sequenced in a study of CD8 T cells in Susac syndrome. When the RNA was reverse transcribed, random hexamers were used with an input of about 0.5 to 1 ug. TCRdb processed the immunoSEQ multiplex PCR reads anew with MiXCR; each CDR3 protein has one entry. The sample includes hundreds of thousands of distinct CDR3 sequences, more than 75% seen only once; the top ten take over 0.1%. Sequenced material: CD8+ T cells from PBMCs. The receptors come from a human donor with multiple sclerosis.

V gene TRBV6-1 combines with J gene TRBJ2-1; possible D gene TRBD1, 6 bases. The CDR3 sequence is 12 residues long. Between the trimmed V and J ends, which lost 6 bases and 5 bases, there was a span of 8 bases. From germline, CDR1 is MNHNS and CDR2 SASEGT. For the CDR3, the DNA is TGTGCCAGCAGGCAGGGGCACAATGAGCAGTTCTTC. Residues: CASRQGHNEQFF.

This clonotype was seen once. This chain connects TRBV5-5 to TRBJ2-1; TRBD2 is a possible D gene (5 bases). Trimming cost V 0 bases and J 9 bases, with 10 bases left between them. CDR3 length: 13 residues. Per germline, CDR1 SGHKS and CDR2 YYEKEE (reference sequence). This CDR3 reads CASSLDPSLEQFF. The CDR3 coding sequence is TGTGCCAGCAGCTTGGACCCTAGCCTTGAGCAGTTCTTC. Full variable domain (outside the CDR3, taken from reference TRBV5-5 and TRBJ2-1): DAGVTQSPTHLIKTRGQQVTLRCSPISGHKSVSWYQQVLGQGPQFIFQYYEKEERGRGNFPDRFSARQFPNYSSELNVNALLLGDSALYLCASSLDPSLEQFFGPGTRLTVL.

J is TRBJ2-1 and V is TRBV5-6; perhaps D is TRBD1 or TRBD2 (6 bases each). The CDR3 has 16 amino acids. Germline V CDR1 and CDR2: SGHDT, YYEEEE. Between the trimmed V and J ends, which lost 6 bases and 4 bases, there was a span of 20 bases. CDR3 nucleotides: TGTGCCAGCAACCTGGGGGGCGGACTACTGTACAATGAGCAGTTCTTC. Translating gives CASNLGGGLLYNEQFF.

The chain joins TRBV9 to TRBJ1-1; D unclear. Germline V gene sequence: CDR1 SGDLS, CDR2 YYNGEE. V was shortened by 4 bases and J by 1 base, with 11 bases between the two germline ends. The CDR3 loop spans 14 amino acids. Here the CDR3 reads CASSTSGGNTEAFF. The CDR3, as DNA: TGTGCCAGCAGCACCTCAGGAGGGAACACTGAAGCTTTCTTT.

The CDR3, as DNA: TGTGCCAGCAGCCCGATCAGCGGGAGTTTGAAGACCCAGTACTTC. Residues: CASSPISGSLKTQYF. V usage is TRBV27 and J usage is TRBJ2-5; 8 bases are shared with TRBD2. Trimming cost V 6 bases and J 6 bases; bases outside gene matches: 12. This CDR3 comprises 15 residues. Per the germline V gene, CDR1 is MNHEY and CDR2 is SMNVEV (reference sequence).

The chain joins TRBV28 to TRBJ1-5; TRBD1 might be the D (5 bases). The germline gives CDR1 MDHEN, CDR2 SYDVKM. V was shortened by 3 bases and J by 5 bases, with 23 bases between the two germline ends. The CDR3 has 18 amino acids. The CDR3 here is CASSFLWPQGSPDQPQHF. CDR3 sequence (DNA): TGTGCCAGCAGTTTTCTATGGCCGCAGGGATCCCCCGATCAGCCCCAGCATTTT. The full variable domain, in which reference TRBV28 and TRBJ1-5 provide the parts outside the CDR3, is DVKVTQSSRYLVKRTGEKVFLECVQDMDHENMFWYRQDPGLGLRLIYFSYDVKMKEKGDIPEGYSVSREKKERFSLILESASTNQTSMYLCASSFLWPQGSPDQPQHFGDGTRLSIL.

The chain joins TRBV27 to TRBJ2-7, with a tentative D call TRBD1 (6 bases). Deletions cut 5 bases from V and 4 bases from J, with 12 bases between. The length of the CDR3 is 13 residues. CDR1 is MNHEY, CDR2 SMNVEV, per germline (reference sequence). CDR3 region: CASSPGHPYEQYF. CDR3 in DNA: TGTGCCAGCAGTCCGGGACACCCATACGAGCAGTACTTC.

The rearrangement joins TRBV5-4 to TRBJ2-5, with TRBD2 matching 7 bases. The V segment lost 1 base and the J segment 1 base; nucleotides outside the gene matches: 7. The CDR3 extends over 16 amino acids. Germline CDR1 SGHNT, CDR2 YYREEE (reference sequence). CDR3 in amino acids: CASSLRRERGQETQYF. The CDR3 bases are TGTGCCAGCAGCTTGAGGCGGGAGCGGGGCCAAGAGACCCAGTACTTC.

The rearrangement links TRBV27 to TRBJ1-5; unclear D gene. Germline lookup yields CDR1 MNHEY and CDR2 SMNVEV (reference sequence). CDR3 length: 14 amino acids. V shed 3 bases and J shed 3 bases, with 9 bases lying between them. In nucleotides, the CDR3 is TGTGCCAGCAGTTTTGGGGTGGACAATCAGCCCCAGCATTTT. Protein product: CASSFGVDNQPQHF.

This clonotype was counted once. The gene calls are TRBV5-6 and TRBJ1-1; D uncertain. CDR1 SGHDT and CDR2 YYEEEE come from the germline V gene. The CDR3 has 15 amino acids. V was shortened by 2 bases and J by 7 bases, with 18 bases between the two germline ends. DNA for the CDR3: TGTGCCAGCAGCTTCGGGCCGCGGGCCCCCATTGAAGCTTTCTTT. Its protein is CASSFGPRAPIEAFF.

The chain recombines TRBV24-1 with TRBJ2-1; D unclear. The ends were cut back, 9 bases at V and 15 bases at J, with 11 bases in the middle. Germline CDR1 reads KGHDR; CDR2 reads SFDVKD. This CDR3 comprises 9 residues. CDR3 protein: CATGLGRFF. The CDR3, as DNA: TGTGCCACCGGCCTTGGTCGGTTCTTC.

The rearrangement links TRBV5-4 to TRBJ2-1; 9 nucleotides line up with TRBD2. After removal of 2 bases from V and 5 bases from J, the junction contained 2 bases not matched to a gene. The CDR3 totals 14 residues. Germline CDR1 is SGHNT and CDR2 is YYREEE (reference sequence). The CDR3 DNA follows: TGTGCCAGCAGCTTTAGACTAGCGGACAATGAGCAGTTCTTC. Its protein product is CASSFRLADNEQFF.

V and J are TRBV6-1 and TRBJ1-6; D is unclear. The germline V gene encodes CDR1 MNHNS and CDR2 SASEGT. CDR3 length: 19 amino acids. V was trimmed by 6 bases and J by 0 bases, leaving 21 bases between them. CDR3 coding DNA: TGTGCCAGCAGCCGCGAAGTCGGGGTCCTGAGCTCCTATAATTCACCCCTCCACTTT. It codes for CASSREVGVLSSYNSPLHF.